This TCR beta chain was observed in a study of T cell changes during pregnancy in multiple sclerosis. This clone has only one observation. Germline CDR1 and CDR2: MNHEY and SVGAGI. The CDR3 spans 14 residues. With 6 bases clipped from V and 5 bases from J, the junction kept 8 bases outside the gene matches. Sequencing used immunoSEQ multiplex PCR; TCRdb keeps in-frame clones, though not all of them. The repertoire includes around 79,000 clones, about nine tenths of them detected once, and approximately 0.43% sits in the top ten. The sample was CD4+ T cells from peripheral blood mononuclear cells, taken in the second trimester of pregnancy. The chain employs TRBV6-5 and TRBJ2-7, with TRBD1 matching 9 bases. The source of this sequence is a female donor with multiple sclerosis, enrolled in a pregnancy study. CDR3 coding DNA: TGTGCCAGCAGGATCCCCGACAGGGGGAACGAGCAGTACTTC. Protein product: CASRIPDRGNEQYF.